This is a list of T cell receptor beta chains from one sample in a study of blood T cell repertoires in COVID-19. Sequencing was performed with immunoSEQ multiplex PCR; in TCRdb, only in-frame clones are kept and a portion is missing. The data show some 300,000 clones, about 89% seen once. Sequencing used PBMCs or T cells enriched from blood (not recorded which). All receptors come from a woman aged 35 to 49 who had recovered from COVID-19. Both conserved end residues are part of each CDR3. Each record gives: D gene, V gene, J gene, clone size, CDR3 length, CDR3 protein, CDR3 DNA. D genes are given only for firm matches. Clone sizes are given selectively: once, few, many, or a class where the clone is expanded.

d_call: .; v_call: TRBV3-1/TRBV3-2; j_call: TRBJ1-2; clone_size: .; cdr3_length: 14; cdr3_aa: CASSQDTQGEGYTF; cdr3_nt: TGTGCCAGCAGCCAAGATACGCAGGGTGAAGGCTACACCTTC
d_call: TRBD2; v_call: TRBV27; j_call: TRBJ2-1; clone_size: .; cdr3_length: 15; cdr3_aa: CASSLVRGGNNEQFF; cdr3_nt: TGTGCCAGCAGTTTAGTGCGGGGGGGCAACAATGAGCAGTTCTTC
d_call: .; v_call: TRBV10-3; j_call: TRBJ1-2; clone_size: once; cdr3_length: 17; cdr3_aa: CAISESAGGAQHYGYTF; cdr3_nt: TGTGCCATCAGTGAGTCCGCGGGGGGGGCACAGCACTATGGCTACACCTTC
d_call: TRBD1; v_call: TRBV7-8; j_call: TRBJ1-2; clone_size: few; cdr3_length: 16; cdr3_aa: CASSLRQGAHNYGYTF; cdr3_nt: TGTGCCAGCAGCTTACGGCAGGGGGCTCATAACTATGGCTACACCTTC
d_call: .; v_call: TRBV28; j_call: TRBJ1-1; clone_size: .; cdr3_length: 13; cdr3_aa: CASSVGSLTEAFF; cdr3_nt: TGTGCCAGCAGTGTCGGGTCTCTCACTGAAGCTTTCTTT
d_call: .; v_call: TRBV3-1/TRBV3-2; j_call: TRBJ2-7; clone_size: .; cdr3_length: 15; cdr3_aa: CASSPWLAAAYEQYF; cdr3_nt: TGTGCCAGCAGCCCTTGGTTAGCGGCGGCTTACGAGCAGTACTTC
d_call: TRBD1; v_call: TRBV5-4; j_call: TRBJ2-2; clone_size: .; cdr3_length: 15; cdr3_aa: CASSQTGTNTGELFF; cdr3_nt: TGTGCCAGCAGCCAGACAGGGACGAACACCGGGGAGCTGTTTTTT
d_call: TRBD1; v_call: TRBV2; j_call: TRBJ1-3; clone_size: .; cdr3_length: 15; cdr3_aa: CASSDGTGGGNTIYF; cdr3_nt: TGTGCCAGCAGTGATGGGACAGGGGGTGGAAACACCATATATTTT
d_call: .; v_call: TRBV11-3; j_call: TRBJ1-5; clone_size: .; cdr3_length: 13; cdr3_aa: CASSLDPSQPQHF; cdr3_nt: TGTGCCAGCAGCTTAGACCCGAGCCAGCCCCAGCATTTT
d_call: .; v_call: TRBV24-1; j_call: TRBJ2-1; clone_size: .; cdr3_length: 14; cdr3_aa: CATSDPEPTNEQFF; cdr3_nt: TGTGCCACCAGTGACCCCGAGCCTACCAATGAGCAGTTCTTC
d_call: .; v_call: TRBV7-9; j_call: TRBJ2-1; clone_size: .; cdr3_length: 16; cdr3_aa: CASSLDLRLVRHEQFF; cdr3_nt: TGTGCCAGCAGCTTAGATCTGCGACTAGTTAGGCATGAGCAGTTCTTC
d_call: .; v_call: TRBV5-1; j_call: TRBJ1-5; clone_size: .; cdr3_length: 11; cdr3_aa: CASRQDQPQHF; cdr3_nt: TGCGCCAGCCGACAAGATCAGCCCCAGCATTTT
d_call: .; v_call: TRBV14; j_call: TRBJ1-1; clone_size: .; cdr3_length: 15; cdr3_aa: CASSQAWYGESEAFF; cdr3_nt: TGTGCCAGCAGCCAAGCTTGGTACGGGGAATCCGAAGCTTTCTTT
d_call: TRBD1; v_call: TRBV18; j_call: TRBJ1-4; clone_size: .; cdr3_length: 17; cdr3_aa: CASSFDLMGQGHEKLFF; cdr3_nt: TGTGCCAGCTCATTCGACTTGATGGGACAGGGCCATGAAAAACTGTTTTTT
d_call: .; v_call: TRBV9; j_call: TRBJ2-2; clone_size: .; cdr3_length: 12; cdr3_aa: CASSPAGGELFF; cdr3_nt: TGTGCCAGCAGCCCCGCCGGCGGGGAGCTGTTTTTT
d_call: TRBD2; v_call: TRBV9; j_call: TRBJ2-7; clone_size: .; cdr3_length: 15; cdr3_aa: CASSQGLAEVYEQYF; cdr3_nt: TGTGCCAGCAGCCAAGGACTAGCGGAGGTCTACGAGCAGTACTTC
d_call: .; v_call: TRBV19; j_call: TRBJ2-3; clone_size: .; cdr3_length: 16; cdr3_aa: CASSGVKGRSTDTQYF; cdr3_nt: TGTGCCAGTAGCGGGGTCAAGGGTAGGAGCACAGATACGCAGTATTTT
d_call: TRBD2; v_call: TRBV7-3; j_call: TRBJ2-3; clone_size: .; cdr3_length: 15; cdr3_aa: CASRESGRYSDTQYF; cdr3_nt: TGTGCCAGCAGGGAGAGCGGGAGATACTCAGATACGCAGTATTTT
d_call: .; v_call: TRBV4-3; j_call: TRBJ1-2; clone_size: .; cdr3_length: 14; cdr3_aa: CASSQQTGNYGYTF; cdr3_nt: TGCGCCAGCAGCCAACAGACAGGAAACTATGGCTACACCTTC
d_call: TRBD1; v_call: TRBV7-8; j_call: TRBJ2-7; clone_size: .; cdr3_length: 14; cdr3_aa: CASSPGTGFYEQYF; cdr3_nt: TGTGCCAGCAGCCCAGGGACAGGGTTCTACGAGCAGTACTTC
d_call: .; v_call: TRBV3-1/TRBV3-2; j_call: TRBJ2-1; clone_size: .; cdr3_length: 14; cdr3_aa: CASSQFIAANEQFF; cdr3_nt: TGTGCCAGCAGCCAGTTCATAGCGGCCAATGAGCAGTTCTTC
d_call: TRBD1; v_call: TRBV28; j_call: TRBJ2-6; clone_size: .; cdr3_length: 17; cdr3_aa: CASSNSDRGAGANVLTF; cdr3_nt: TGTGCCAGCAGTAACTCGGACAGGGGGGCTGGGGCCAACGTCCTGACTTTC
d_call: .; v_call: TRBV24-1; j_call: TRBJ1-2; clone_size: .; cdr3_length: 14; cdr3_aa: CATSGAGQDYGYTF; cdr3_nt: TGTGCCACCAGTGGGGCAGGGCAAGACTATGGCTACACCTTC
d_call: .; v_call: TRBV19; j_call: TRBJ1-1; clone_size: .; cdr3_length: 15; cdr3_aa: CATLPQGFMNTEAFF; cdr3_nt: TGTGCCACCCTCCCCCAGGGATTCATGAACACTGAAGCTTTCTTT
d_call: .; v_call: TRBV10-3; j_call: TRBJ2-7; clone_size: .; cdr3_length: 14; cdr3_aa: CAIKAQGLSYEQYF; cdr3_nt: TGTGCCATCAAAGCCCAGGGACTCTCCTACGAGCAGTACTTC
d_call: TRBD2; v_call: TRBV7-2; j_call: TRBJ2-7; clone_size: .; cdr3_length: 15; cdr3_aa: CASSLVASGGYEQYF; cdr3_nt: TGTGCCAGCAGCTTAGTAGCTAGCGGGGGTTACGAGCAGTACTTC
d_call: .; v_call: TRBV11-3; j_call: TRBJ2-3; clone_size: .; cdr3_length: 13; cdr3_aa: CASSLDGTDTQYF; cdr3_nt: TGTGCCAGCAGCTTAGACGGCACAGATACGCAGTATTTT
d_call: TRBD2; v_call: TRBV7-3; j_call: TRBJ2-1; clone_size: .; cdr3_length: 16; cdr3_aa: CASSSLAGGHYNEQFF; cdr3_nt: TGTGCCAGCAGCTCCCTAGCGGGAGGCCACTACAATGAGCAGTTCTTC
d_call: TRBD1; v_call: TRBV5-1; j_call: TRBJ2-7; clone_size: .; cdr3_length: 14; cdr3_aa: CASSSRQGDYEQYF; cdr3_nt: TGCGCCAGCAGCTCCCGACAGGGTGACTACGAGCAGTACTTC
d_call: TRBD1; v_call: TRBV27; j_call: TRBJ2-7; clone_size: few; cdr3_length: 16; cdr3_aa: CASRRRAGTESYEQYF; cdr3_nt: TGTGCCAGCAGGCGACGCGCCGGGACAGAGTCCTACGAGCAGTACTTC
d_call: .; v_call: TRBV1; j_call: TRBJ2-7; clone_size: .; cdr3_length: 14; cdr3_aa: CTSSQSSGPYEQYF; cdr3_nt: TGCACCAGCAGCCAGTCTAGCGGTCCTTACGAGCAGTACTTC
d_call: .; v_call: TRBV4-3; j_call: TRBJ2-1; clone_size: once; cdr3_length: 18; cdr3_aa: CASSQDLELGAAYNEQFF; cdr3_nt: TGCGCCAGCAGCCAAGATTTGGAGTTGGGGGCGGCCTACAATGAGCAGTTCTTC
d_call: .; v_call: TRBV19; j_call: TRBJ1-1; clone_size: once; cdr3_length: 13; cdr3_aa: CASRKQENTEAFF; cdr3_nt: TGTGCCAGTAGAAAACAGGAGAACACTGAAGCTTTCTTT
d_call: .; v_call: TRBV6-5; j_call: TRBJ2-3; clone_size: .; cdr3_length: 13; cdr3_aa: CASSNRAPDTQYF; cdr3_nt: TGTGCCAGCAGTAACAGGGCCCCAGATACGCAGTATTTT
d_call: TRBD2; v_call: TRBV4-3; j_call: TRBJ2-7; clone_size: .; cdr3_length: 17; cdr3_aa: CASSQDWTSGHSYEQYF; cdr3_nt: TGCGCCAGCAGCCAAGATTGGACTAGCGGACACTCCTACGAGCAGTACTTC
d_call: .; v_call: TRBV12-3/TRBV12-4; j_call: TRBJ2-1; clone_size: .; cdr3_length: 13; cdr3_aa: CAQRGSSYNEQFF; cdr3_nt: TGTGCCCAGAGGGGGAGCTCCTACAATGAGCAGTTCTTC
d_call: TRBD1; v_call: TRBV11-2; j_call: TRBJ1-4; clone_size: .; cdr3_length: 19; cdr3_aa: CASSLPRDRGRRANEKLFF; cdr3_nt: TGTGCCAGCAGCCTCCCCCGGGACAGGGGGCGCCGAGCTAATGAAAAACTGTTTTTT
d_call: .; v_call: TRBV10-3; j_call: TRBJ2-7; clone_size: few; cdr3_length: 14; cdr3_aa: CAINSGGRPPEQYF; cdr3_nt: TGTGCCATCAACTCTGGAGGGCGGCCGCCCGAGCAGTACTTC
d_call: .; v_call: TRBV27; j_call: TRBJ1-6; clone_size: .; cdr3_length: 19; cdr3_aa: CASSLSRQGISVLNSPLHF; cdr3_nt: TGTGCCAGCAGTTTATCGCGCCAGGGAATTTCCGTTCTTAATTCACCCCTCCACTTT
d_call: .; v_call: TRBV27; j_call: TRBJ1-1; clone_size: .; cdr3_length: 17; cdr3_aa: CASSLAQGIRRGTEAFF; cdr3_nt: TGTGCCAGCAGTTTGGCACAGGGCATTCGTCGGGGAACTGAAGCTTTCTTT
d_call: .; v_call: TRBV7-2; j_call: TRBJ2-4; clone_size: .; cdr3_length: 15; cdr3_aa: CASSLTTGSENIQYF; cdr3_nt: TGTGCCAGCAGCTTAACAACAGGGTCCGAAAACATTCAGTACTTC
d_call: TRBD1; v_call: TRBV11-3; j_call: TRBJ1-1; clone_size: .; cdr3_length: 16; cdr3_aa: CASTPTGVLTNTEAFF; cdr3_nt: TGTGCCAGCACGCCGACAGGGGTACTTACGAACACTGAAGCTTTCTTT
d_call: TRBD2; v_call: TRBV29-1; j_call: TRBJ2-1; clone_size: .; cdr3_length: 17; cdr3_aa: CSAETSGAIIFNNEQFF; cdr3_nt: TGCAGCGCCGAGACGAGCGGGGCAATCATTTTTAACAATGAGCAGTTCTTC
d_call: TRBD1; v_call: TRBV6-5; j_call: TRBJ2-3; clone_size: once; cdr3_length: 14; cdr3_aa: CASRDRVPRDTQYF; cdr3_nt: TGTGCCAGCAGGGACAGGGTTCCCAGGGATACGCAGTATTTT
d_call: TRBD1; v_call: TRBV9; j_call: TRBJ1-1; clone_size: .; cdr3_length: 16; cdr3_aa: CASSVGTGGANTEAFF; cdr3_nt: TGTGCCAGCAGCGTAGGGACAGGGGGCGCCAACACTGAAGCTTTCTTT
d_call: TRBD1; v_call: TRBV11-3; j_call: TRBJ1-1; clone_size: .; cdr3_length: 14; cdr3_aa: CASSLGQGGTEAFF; cdr3_nt: TGTGCCAGCAGCCTCGGACAGGGGGGAACTGAAGCTTTCTTT
d_call: TRBD2; v_call: TRBV4-1; j_call: TRBJ2-1; clone_size: .; cdr3_length: 17; cdr3_aa: CASSQFPLAGVYNEQFF; cdr3_nt: TGCGCCAGCAGCCAGTTCCCTTTAGCGGGTGTCTACAATGAGCAGTTCTTC
d_call: .; v_call: TRBV5-1; j_call: TRBJ1-1; clone_size: .; cdr3_length: 13; cdr3_aa: CASRPNKNTEAFF; cdr3_nt: TGCGCCAGCAGACCCAACAAGAACACTGAAGCTTTCTTT
d_call: TRBD2; v_call: TRBV5-1; j_call: TRBJ2-1; clone_size: .; cdr3_length: 15; cdr3_aa: CASRAGGGSYNEQFF; cdr3_nt: TGCGCCAGCAGGGCGGGCGGGGGTTCCTACAATGAGCAGTTCTTC
d_call: .; v_call: TRBV6-2/TRBV6-3; j_call: TRBJ1-5; clone_size: .; cdr3_length: 14; cdr3_aa: CASSYGQGHQPQHF; cdr3_nt: TGTGCCAGCAGTTACGGGCAGGGCCATCAGCCCCAGCATTTT
d_call: .; v_call: TRBV28; j_call: TRBJ1-1; clone_size: .; cdr3_length: 12; cdr3_aa: CASSSRWTEAFF; cdr3_nt: TGTGCCAGCAGTTCTAGGTGGACTGAAGCTTTCTTT
d_call: TRBD2; v_call: TRBV9; j_call: TRBJ2-1; clone_size: .; cdr3_length: 17; cdr3_aa: CASGLPAPSGDYNEQFF; cdr3_nt: TGTGCCAGCGGATTACCCGCGCCTAGCGGGGATTACAATGAGCAGTTCTTC